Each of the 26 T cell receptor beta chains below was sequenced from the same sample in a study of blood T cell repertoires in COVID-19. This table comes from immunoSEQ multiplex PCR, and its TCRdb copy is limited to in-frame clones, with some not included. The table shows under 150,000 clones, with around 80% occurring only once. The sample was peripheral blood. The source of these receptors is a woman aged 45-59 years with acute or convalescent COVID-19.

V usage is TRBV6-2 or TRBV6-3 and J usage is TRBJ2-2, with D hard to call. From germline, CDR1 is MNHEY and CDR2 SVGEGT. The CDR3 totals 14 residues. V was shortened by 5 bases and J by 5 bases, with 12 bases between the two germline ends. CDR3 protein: CASSNHDFTGELFF. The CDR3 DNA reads TGTGCCAGCAGTAACCACGACTTTACCGGGGAGCTGTTTTTT.

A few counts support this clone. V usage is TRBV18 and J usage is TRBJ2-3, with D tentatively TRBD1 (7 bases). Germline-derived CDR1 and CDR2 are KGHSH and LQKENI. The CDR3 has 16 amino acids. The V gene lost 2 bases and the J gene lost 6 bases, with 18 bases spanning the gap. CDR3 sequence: CASSPSGGGISDTQYF. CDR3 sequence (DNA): TGTGCCAGCTCACCATCCGGAGGGGGCATCAGTGATACGCAGTATTTT.

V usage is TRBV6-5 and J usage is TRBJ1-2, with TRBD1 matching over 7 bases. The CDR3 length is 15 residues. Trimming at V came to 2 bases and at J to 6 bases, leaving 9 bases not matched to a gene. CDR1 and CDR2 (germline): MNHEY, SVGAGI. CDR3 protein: CASSYATGALDGYTF. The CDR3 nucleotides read TGTGCCAGCAGTTACGCTACAGGGGCCCTGGATGGCTACACCTTC.

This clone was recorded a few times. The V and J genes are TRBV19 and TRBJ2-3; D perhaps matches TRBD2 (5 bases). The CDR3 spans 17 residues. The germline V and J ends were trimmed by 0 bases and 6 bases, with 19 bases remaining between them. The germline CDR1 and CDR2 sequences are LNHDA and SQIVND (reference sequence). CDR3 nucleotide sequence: TGTGCCAGTAGTATAGATCTCGTGGCGGGCACCTCGGATACGCAGTATTTT. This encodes CASSIDLVAGTSDTQYF.

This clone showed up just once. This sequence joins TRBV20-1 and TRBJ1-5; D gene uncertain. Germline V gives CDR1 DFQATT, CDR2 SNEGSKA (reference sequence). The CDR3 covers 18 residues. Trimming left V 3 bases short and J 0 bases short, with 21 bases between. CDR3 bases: TGCAGTGCTAGTATCGGGGTTATTTCCTCCAATAGCAATCAGCCCCAGCATTTT. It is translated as CSASIGVISSNSNQPQHF.

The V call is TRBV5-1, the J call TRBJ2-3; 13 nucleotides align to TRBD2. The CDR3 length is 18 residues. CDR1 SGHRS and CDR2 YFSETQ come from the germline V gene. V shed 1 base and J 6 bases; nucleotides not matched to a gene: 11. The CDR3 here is CASSLLGLAGKGGDTQYF. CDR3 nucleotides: TGCGCCAGCAGCTTGCTGGGACTAGCGGGGAAAGGGGGGGATACGCAGTATTTT. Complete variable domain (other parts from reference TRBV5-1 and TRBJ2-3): KAGVTQTPRYLIKTRGQQVTLSCSPISGHRSVSWYQQTPGQGLQFLFEYFSETQRNKGNFPGRFSGRQFSNSRSEMNVSTLELGDSALYLCASSLLGLAGKGGDTQYFGPGTRLTVL.

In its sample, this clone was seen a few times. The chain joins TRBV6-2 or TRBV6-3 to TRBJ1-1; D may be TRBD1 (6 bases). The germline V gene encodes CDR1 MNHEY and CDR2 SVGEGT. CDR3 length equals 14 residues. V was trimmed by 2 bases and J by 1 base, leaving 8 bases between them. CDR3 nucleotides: TGTGCCAGCAGTTACGGGGGCGGGAACACTGAAGCTTTCTTT. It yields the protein CASSYGGGNTEAFF.

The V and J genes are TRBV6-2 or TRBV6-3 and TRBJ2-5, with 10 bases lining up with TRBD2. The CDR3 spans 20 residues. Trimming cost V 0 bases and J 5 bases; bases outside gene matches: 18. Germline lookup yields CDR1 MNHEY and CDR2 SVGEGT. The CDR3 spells CASSYSIRPIAGGPGETQYF. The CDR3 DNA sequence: TGTGCCAGCAGTTACTCGATTAGACCCATAGCGGGGGGACCAGGGGAGACCCAGTACTTC.

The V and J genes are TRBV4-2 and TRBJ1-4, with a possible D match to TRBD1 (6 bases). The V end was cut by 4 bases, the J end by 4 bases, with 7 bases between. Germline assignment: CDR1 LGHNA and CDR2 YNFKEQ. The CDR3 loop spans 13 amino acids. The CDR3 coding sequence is TGTGCCAGCAGCCCAGGGGATAATGAAAAACTGTTTTTT. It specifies CASSPGDNEKLFF.

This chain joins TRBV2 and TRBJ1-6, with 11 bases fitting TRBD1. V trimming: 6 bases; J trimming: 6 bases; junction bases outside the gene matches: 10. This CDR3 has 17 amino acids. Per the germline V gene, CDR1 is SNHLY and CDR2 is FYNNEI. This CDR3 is CASSPGQGVMSNSPLHF. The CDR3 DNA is TGTGCCAGCAGCCCGGGACAGGGGGTTATGAGTAATTCACCCCTCCACTTT. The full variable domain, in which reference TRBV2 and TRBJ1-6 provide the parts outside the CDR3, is EPEVTQTPSHQVTQMGQEVILRCVPISNHLYFYWYRQILGQKVEFLVSFYNNEISEKSEIFDDQFSVERPDGSNFTLKIRSTKLEDSAMYFCASSPGQGVMSNSPLHFGNGTRLTVT.

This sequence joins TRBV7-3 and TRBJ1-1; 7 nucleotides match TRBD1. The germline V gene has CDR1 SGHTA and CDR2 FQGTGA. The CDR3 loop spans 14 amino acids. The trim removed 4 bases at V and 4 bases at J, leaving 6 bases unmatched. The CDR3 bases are TGTGCCAGCAGCTCGGGACAGCTGGGCACTGAAGCTTTCTTT. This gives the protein CASSSGQLGTEAFF.

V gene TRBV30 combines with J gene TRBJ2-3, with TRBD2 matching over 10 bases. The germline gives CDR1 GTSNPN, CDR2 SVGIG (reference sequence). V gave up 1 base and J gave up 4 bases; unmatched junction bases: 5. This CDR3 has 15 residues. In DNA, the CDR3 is TGTGCCTGGAGTGGTTCTAGCGGGGGCGCAGATACGCAGTATTTT. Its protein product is CAWSGSSGGADTQYF. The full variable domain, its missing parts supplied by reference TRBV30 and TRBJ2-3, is SQTIHQWPATLVQPVGSPLSLECTVEGTSNPNLYWYRQAAGRGLQLLFYSVGIGQISSEVPQNLSASRPQDRQFILSSKKLLLSDSGFYLCAWSGSSGGADTQYFGPGTRLTVL.

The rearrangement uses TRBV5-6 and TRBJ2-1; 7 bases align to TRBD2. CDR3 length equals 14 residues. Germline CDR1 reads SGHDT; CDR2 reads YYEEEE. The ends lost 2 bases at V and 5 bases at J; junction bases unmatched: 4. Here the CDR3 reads CASSFGGGHNEQFF. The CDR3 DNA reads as TGTGCCAGCAGCTTTGGCGGGGGACACAATGAGCAGTTCTTC.

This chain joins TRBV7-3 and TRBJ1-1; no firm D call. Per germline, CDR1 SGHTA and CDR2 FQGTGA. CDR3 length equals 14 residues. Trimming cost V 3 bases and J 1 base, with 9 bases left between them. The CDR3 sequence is CASSFAGENTEAFF. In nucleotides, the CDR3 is TGTGCCAGCAGCTTTGCCGGAGAGAACACTGAAGCTTTCTTT.

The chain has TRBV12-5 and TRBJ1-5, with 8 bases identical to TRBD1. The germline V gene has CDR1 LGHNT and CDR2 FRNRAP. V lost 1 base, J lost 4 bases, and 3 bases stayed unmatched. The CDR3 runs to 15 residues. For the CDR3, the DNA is TGTGCTAGTGGTTTGGGGGGACAGGAGAATCAGCCCCAGCATTTT. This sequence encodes CASGLGGQENQPQHF. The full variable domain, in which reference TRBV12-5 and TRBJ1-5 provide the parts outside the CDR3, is DARVTQTPRHKVTEMGQEVTMRCQPILGHNTVFWYRQTMMQGLELLAYFRNRAPLDDSGMPKDRFSAEMPDATLATLKIQPSEPRDSAVYFCASGLGGQENQPQHFGDGTRLSIL.

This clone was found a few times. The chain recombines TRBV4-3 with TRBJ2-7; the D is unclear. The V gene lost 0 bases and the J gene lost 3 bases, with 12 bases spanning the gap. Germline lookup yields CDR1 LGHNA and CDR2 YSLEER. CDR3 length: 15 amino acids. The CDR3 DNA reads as TGCGCCAGCAGCCAAGAGGCAGGCCTCAACTACGAGCAGTACTTC. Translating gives CASSQEAGLNYEQYF.

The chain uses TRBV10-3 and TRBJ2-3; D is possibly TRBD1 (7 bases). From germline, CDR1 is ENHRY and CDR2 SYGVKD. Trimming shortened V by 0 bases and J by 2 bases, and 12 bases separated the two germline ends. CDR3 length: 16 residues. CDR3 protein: CAISESGGQNTDTQYF. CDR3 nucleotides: TGTGCCATCAGTGAGTCGGGGGGACAGAACACAGATACGCAGTATTTT.

CDR3 residues: CASSLQGARIQYF. The CDR3, as DNA: TGTGCCAGCAGCTTGCAGGGGGCACGCATTCAGTACTTC. The chain employs TRBV7-9 and TRBJ2-4, with TRBD1 matching 8 bases. CDR1 SEHNR and CDR2 FQNEAQ come from the germline V gene (reference sequence). V shed 3 bases and J 9 bases; nucleotides not matched to a gene: 4. The CDR3 has 13 amino acids.

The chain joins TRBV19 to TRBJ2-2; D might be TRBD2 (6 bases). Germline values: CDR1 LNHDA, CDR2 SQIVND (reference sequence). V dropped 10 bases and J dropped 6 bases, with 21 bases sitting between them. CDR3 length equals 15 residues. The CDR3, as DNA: TGTGCCACCAGCGGCCGCGGGACGTTTGCCGGGGAGCTGTTTTTT. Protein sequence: CATSGRGTFAGELFF.

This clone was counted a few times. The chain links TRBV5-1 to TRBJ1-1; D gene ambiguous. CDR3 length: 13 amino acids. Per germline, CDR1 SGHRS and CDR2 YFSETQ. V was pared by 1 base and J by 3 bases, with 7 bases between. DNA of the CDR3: TGCGCCAGCAGCTTGCAGGTGGACACTGAAGCTTTCTTT. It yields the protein CASSLQVDTEAFF.

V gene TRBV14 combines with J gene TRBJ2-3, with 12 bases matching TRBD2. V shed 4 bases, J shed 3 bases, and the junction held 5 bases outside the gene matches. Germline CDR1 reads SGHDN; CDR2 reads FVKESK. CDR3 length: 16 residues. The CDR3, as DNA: TGTGCCAGCAGCCTGGGGACTAGCGGGCGGACAGATACGCAGTATTTT. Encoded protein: CASSLGTSGRTDTQYF.

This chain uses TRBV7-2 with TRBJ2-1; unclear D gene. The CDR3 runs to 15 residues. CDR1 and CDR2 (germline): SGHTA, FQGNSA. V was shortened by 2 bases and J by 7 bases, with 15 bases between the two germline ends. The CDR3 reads CASSLTANYVNEQFF. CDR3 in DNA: TGTGCCAGCAGCTTAACCGCGAACTATGTAAATGAGCAGTTCTTC.

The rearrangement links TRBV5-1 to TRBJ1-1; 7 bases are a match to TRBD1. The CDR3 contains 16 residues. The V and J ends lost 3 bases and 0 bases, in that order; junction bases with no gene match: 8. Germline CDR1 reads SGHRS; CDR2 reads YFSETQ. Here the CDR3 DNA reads TGCGCCAGCAGCTCTGAACGGACAGGCTTGAACACTGAAGCTTTCTTT. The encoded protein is CASSSERTGLNTEAFF.

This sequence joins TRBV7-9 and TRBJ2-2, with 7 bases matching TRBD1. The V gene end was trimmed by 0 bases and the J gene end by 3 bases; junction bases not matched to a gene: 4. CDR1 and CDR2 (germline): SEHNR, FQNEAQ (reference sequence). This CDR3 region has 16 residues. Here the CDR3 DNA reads TGTGCCAGCAGCTTAGCTAGGGACAGTTACACCGGGGAGCTGTTTTTT. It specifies CASSLARDSYTGELFF.

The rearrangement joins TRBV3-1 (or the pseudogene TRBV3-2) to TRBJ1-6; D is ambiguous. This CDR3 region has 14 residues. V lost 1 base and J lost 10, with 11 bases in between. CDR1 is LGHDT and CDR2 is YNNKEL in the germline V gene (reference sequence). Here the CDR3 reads CASSQGPERSPLHF. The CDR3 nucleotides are TGTGCCAGCAGCCAAGGGCCAGAAAGATCACCCCTCCACTTT.

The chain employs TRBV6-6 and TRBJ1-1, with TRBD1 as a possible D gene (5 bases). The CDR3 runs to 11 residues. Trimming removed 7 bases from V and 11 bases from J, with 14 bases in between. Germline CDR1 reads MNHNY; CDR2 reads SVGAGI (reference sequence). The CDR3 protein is CASTKTEDAFF. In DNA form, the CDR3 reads TGTGCCAGCACCAAGACAGAGGACGCTTTCTTT.